Below, 18 T cell receptor beta chains from the same sample are listed, as sequenced in a study of shared clonotypes between healthy human individuals. Generated by immunoSEQ multiplex PCR, the TCRdb table keeps only in-frame clones and is missing some. Of some 740,000 clones listed, roughly 92% are singletons. Cells designated naive CD8 were CD45RO-negative and were positively selected for CCR7, with terminally differentiated effector memory CD45RA+ cells excluded. Material for sequencing was naive CD8+ T cells sorted from blood. Receptors were obtained from a man aged 25-45 years in good health.

The V and J genes are TRBV5-6 and TRBJ2-2, with D perhaps matching TRBD1 (6 bases). Deletions cut 3 bases from V and 4 bases from J, with 13 bases between. Germline-derived CDR1 and CDR2 are SGHDT and YYEEEE. The CDR3 spans 15 residues. The CDR3 reads CASSSDTGFTGELFF. In DNA, the CDR3 is TGTGCCAGCAGCTCGGATACAGGGTTCACCGGGGAGCTGTTTTTT. The complete variable domain, with remaining parts taken from reference TRBV5-6 and TRBJ2-2, reads DAGVTQSPTHLIKTRGQQVTLRCSPKSGHDTVSWYQQALGQGPQFIFQYYEEEERQRGNFPDRFSGHQFPNYSSELNVNALLLGDSALYLCASSSDTGFTGELFFGEGSRLTVL.

This clone was recorded only once. The J gene is TRBJ2-7, the V gene TRBV4-1; D unresolved. The CDR3 is 12 residues long. CDR1 is MGHRA and CDR2 is YSYEKL in the germline V gene. The V gene lost 6 bases and the J gene lost 5 bases, with 11 bases spanning the gap. CDR3 in amino acids: CASSRGADEQYF. CDR3 nucleotides: TGCGCCAGCAGTCGTGGCGCGGACGAGCAGTACTTC.

The gene calls are TRBV27 and TRBJ2-2; D is tentatively TRBD1 or TRBD2 (5 bases each). Germline loops: CDR1 MNHEY, CDR2 SMNVEV (reference sequence). The CDR3 covers 15 residues. V was cut by 7 bases and J by 4 bases, with 16 bases left in between. The CDR3 nucleotides are TGTGCCAGCACGGACTTATCCAGGGTCACCGGGGAGCTGTTTTTT. Protein: CASTDLSRVTGELFF.

The chain joins TRBV5-5 to TRBJ1-5, with 8 bases fitting TRBD1. This CDR3 spans 15 amino acids. V lost 4 bases and J lost 1; bases outside the gene matches: 4. In germline, CDR1 is SGHKS, CDR2 YYEKEE (reference sequence). CDR3 DNA: TGTGCCAGCAGCGTAGGACAGGGAAGCAATCAGCCCCAGCATTTT. Translation: CASSVGQGSNQPQHF.

V is TRBV5-5 and J is TRBJ2-2; the D gene is possibly TRBD1 (6 bases). The germline V gene has CDR1 SGHKS and CDR2 YYEKEE (reference sequence). Trimming left V 7 bases short and J 6 bases short, with 10 bases between. This CDR3 is built from 12 residues. The CDR3 protein is CASGDISGELFF. CDR3 DNA sequence: TGTGCCAGCGGGGACATCTCCGGGGAGCTGTTTTTT.

The rearrangement joins TRBV19 to TRBJ2-7; 8 bases fit TRBD1. With 3 bases clipped from V and 1 base from J, the junction kept 5 bases outside the gene matches. CDR3 length equals 15 residues. In germline, CDR1 is LNHDA, CDR2 SQIVND (reference sequence). Here the CDR3 reads CASSIWTGLSYEQYF. The CDR3 nucleotides read TGTGCCAGTAGTATTTGGACAGGGCTATCCTACGAGCAGTACTTC.

Concerning this clone: Different DNA sequences within this sample yield the same CDR3. This chain connects TRBV7-2 to TRBJ2-7, with 7 bases lining up with TRBD1. Germline CDR1 and CDR2: SGHTA and FQGNSA. This CDR3 is 14 amino acids long. The V and J ends lost 5 bases and 3 bases, in that order; junction bases with no gene match: 7. CDR3 coding DNA: TGTGCCAGCAGCCTCTGGGACAGAAACTACGAGCAGTACTTC. Protein: CASSLWDRNYEQYF.

The gene calls are TRBV9 and TRBJ2-7; 7 positions match TRBD1. The trim removed 3 bases at V and 3 bases at J, leaving 3 bases unmatched. The CDR3 consists of 13 residues. Germline V gene sequence: CDR1 SGDLS, CDR2 YYNGEE. The CDR3 DNA is TGTGCCAGCAGCGGCAGGGGGAGCTACGAGCAGTACTTC. Residues: CASSGRGSYEQYF.

The rearrangement uses TRBV7-9 and TRBJ2-7; 8 nucleotides agree with TRBD1. This CDR3 has 16 amino acids. Germline V CDR1 and CDR2: SEHNR, FQNEAQ (reference sequence). Trimming took 5 bases from V and 3 from J; bases not matched to a gene: 12. CDR3 bases: TGTGCCAGCAGCCCAGGGGGCTGGACAGGGCTCTACGAGCAGTACTTC. Its protein is CASSPGGWTGLYEQYF.

With respect to this clone: Additional DNA sequences in this sample encode the identical CDR3. The gene calls are TRBV7-9 and TRBJ2-7; D is unresolved. Trimming left V 1 base short and J 6 bases short, with 7 bases between. Germline CDR1 SEHNR, CDR2 FQNEAQ (reference sequence). The CDR3 is 12 amino acids. In DNA, the CDR3 is TGTGCCAGCAGCTTAGGCGGTGGCGAGCAGTACTTC. It codes for CASSLGGGEQYF. The variable domain in full, completed from reference TRBV7-9 and TRBJ2-7, reads DTGVSQNPRHKITKRGQNVTFRCDPISEHNRLYWYRQTLGQGPEFLTYFQNEAQLEKSRLLSDRFSAERPKGSFSTLEIQRTEQGDSAMYLCASSLGGGEQYFGPGTRLTVT.

This chain links TRBV9 with TRBJ1-1; 11 nucleotides match TRBD1. The CDR3 runs to 16 residues. The germline CDR1 and CDR2 sequences are SGDLS and YYNGEE. V was clipped by 4 bases and J by 4 bases; unmatched bases: 9. The DNA of the CDR3 is TGTGCCAGCAGCTCCGGACAGGGGGCCATGGGCACTGAAGCTTTCTTT. Its translation: CASSSGQGAMGTEAFF.

As for this clone: This sample includes further DNA sequences coding for the same CDR3. The chain uses TRBV9 and TRBJ2-7; TRBD2 aligns across 8 bases. The CDR3 is made up of 15 amino acids. Germline trimming cut 2 bases from V and 3 bases from J; bases unmatched to any gene: 7. Germline V gene sequence: CDR1 SGDLS, CDR2 YYNGEE. The chain's CDR3 is CASSVGREGIYEQYF. The DNA of the CDR3 is TGTGCCAGCAGCGTGGGTCGGGAGGGTATCTACGAGCAGTACTTC.

The V call is TRBV9, the J call TRBJ2-4, with a weak D call TRBD2 (6 bases). CDR3 size: 16 residues. CDR1 and CDR2 from the germline V gene are SGDLS and YYNGEE. Trimming shortened V by 0 bases and J by 0 bases, and 10 bases separated the two germline ends. The DNA for the CDR3 is TGTGCCAGCAGCGTAGGCGGGATGTCAGCCAAAAACATTCAGTACTTC. This sequence encodes CASSVGGMSAKNIQYF.

V is TRBV4-1 and J is TRBJ2-7; TRBD2 matches 8 bases. The germline CDR1 and CDR2 sequences are MGHRA and YSYEKL. V shed 4 bases and J 0 bases; nucleotides not matched to a gene: 8. CDR3 length equals 16 residues. This chain's CDR3 is CASSLQSGGTSYEQYF. The CDR3 bases are TGCGCCAGCAGCCTCCAAAGCGGGGGTACCTCCTACGAGCAGTACTTC.

This clone was detected a few times. J is TRBJ2-1 and V is TRBV11-3; no clear D. V lost 6 bases and J lost 9, with 12 bases in between. This CDR3 spans 12 amino acids. Germline V gene lookup returns CDR1 SGHNT and CDR2 YENEEA. The CDR3 nucleotides are TGTGCCAGCAGTACCTCAGGCCGTGAGCAGTTCTTC. Its translation is CASSTSGREQFF.

The rearrangement uses TRBV21-1 and TRBJ1-1; the D segment call TRBD1 is taken from the table without a DNA check. TRBV21-1 is a pseudogene. There are 13 residues in the CDR3. CDR3 in amino acids: CAVYPGGFPAAFF. In DNA form, the CDR3 reads TGTGCCGTGTACCCAGGGGGCTTTCCTGCAGCTTTCTTT.

The rearrangement links TRBV11-2 to TRBJ2-1; 7 bases map to TRBD1. V trimming: 5 bases; J trimming: 8 bases; junction bases outside the gene matches: 9. Germline V gene sequence: CDR1 SGHAT, CDR2 FQNNGV. The length of the CDR3 is 14 residues. CDR3 protein: CASSDYRQGHEQFF. The CDR3 DNA sequence: TGTGCCAGCAGCGATTATCGACAGGGCCATGAGCAGTTCTTC.

CDR3 sequence: CASGGQGATEAFF. DNA for the CDR3: TGCGCCAGCGGGGGACAGGGGGCCACTGAAGCTTTCTTT. The chain carries TRBV10-2 and TRBJ1-1; 12 nucleotides line up with TRBD1. Germline V gene lookup returns CDR1 WSHSY and CDR2 SAAADI. V was pared by 8 bases and J by 4 bases, with 2 bases of the junction left unmatched. The CDR3 runs 13 residues.